Presented here are 29 T cell receptor beta chains from one specimen sequenced in a study of PD-1 blockade in classical Hodgkin lymphoma (dated by TCRdb to about 2020). The label giving this sample's time point can be read as: newly diagnosed, previously untreated cHL patient sample. The library was built by means of the immunoSEQ multiplex PCR assay. Sourced from immuneACCESS, this table was stored by TCRdb with only in-frame sequences that have V and J called. A share of the clones is absent; for the studies checked, an unresolved V gene accounts for under half, and the remainder has no known explanation. The table for this sample lists tens of thousands of clones; over 85% of them were counted only once. The leading ten clones occupy approximately 3.9% of the sample. The sequenced sample was peripheral blood mononuclear cells (PBMCs). Receptor source: a human donor with classical Hodgkin lymphoma.

The J gene is TRBJ1-5, the V gene TRBV4-3; 9 nucleotides agree with TRBD1. J lost 6 bases, V lost 0 bases, and 9 bases had no gene match. CDR1 is LGHNA, CDR2 YSLEER, per germline. The CDR3 is 17 residues long. The CDR3 reads CASSQDPRTGDSQPQHF. The CDR3 bases are TGCGCCAGCAGCCAAGATCCAAGGACAGGGGATTCTCAGCCCCAGCATTTT.

The chain carries TRBV4-3 and TRBJ2-6; D gene ambiguous. This CDR3 has 14 amino acids. Germline values: CDR1 LGHNA, CDR2 YSLEER. The V end lost 3 bases, the J end lost 5 bases, and 8 bases lay between the germline ends. In DNA form, the CDR3 reads TGCGCCAGCAGCCAGATTCACCGGGCCAACGTCCTGACTTTC. It codes for CASSQIHRANVLTF.

Points on this clone: This CDR3 is also generated by other DNA sequences in the sample. The chain combines TRBV2 with TRBJ1-2; no clear D. Between the trimmed V and J ends, which lost 4 bases and 3 bases, there was a span of 3 bases. This CDR3 has 11 amino acids. Germline lookup yields CDR1 SNHLY and CDR2 FYNNEI. The CDR3 sequence: CASSGHYGYTF. DNA of the CDR3: TGTGCCAGCAGTGGCCACTATGGCTACACCTTC.

The chain has TRBV14 and TRBJ2-1; a weak D match, TRBD1 (5 bases). The V gene's germline CDR1 is SGHDN and CDR2 FVKESK. The CDR3 runs 12 residues. The V end lost 4 bases, the J end lost 14 bases, and 15 bases lay between the germline ends. The CDR3 loop reads CASSPKGVRKFF. The CDR3 DNA is TGTGCCAGCAGCCCTAAAGGGGTAAGGAAGTTCTTC.

V is TRBV7-2 and J is TRBJ1-3; the D is unclear. The CDR3 has 16 residues. The V gene lost 4 bases and the J gene lost 4 bases, with 17 bases spanning the gap. CDR1 is SGHTA and CDR2 is FQGNSA in the germline V gene. CDR3 bases: TGTGCCAGCAGCTCCCCGCGAGGCCTAGGGGGAAACACCATATATTTT. Translated, it gives CASSSPRGLGGNTIYF.

This clone came up a few times. The chain is built from TRBV6-5 and TRBJ2-3; D possibly corresponds to TRBD2 (7 bases). The V gene's germline CDR1 is MNHEY and CDR2 SVGAGI. Deletions cut 3 bases from V and 3 bases from J, with 13 bases between. This CDR3 is built from 15 residues. DNA of the CDR3: TGTGCCAGCAGTTATGGGGGGGGGCCGACAGATACGCAGTATTTT. This sequence encodes CASSYGGGPTDTQYF.

The chain joins TRBV27 to TRBJ2-5; D gene unclear. V was clipped by 2 bases and J by 7 bases, with 11 bases between them. The CDR3 runs to 13 residues. CDR1 is MNHEY, CDR2 SMNVEV, per germline (reference sequence). In DNA form, the CDR3 reads TGTGCCAGCAGTTTAGGGGTTCTTGGGACCCAGTACTTC. This codes for CASSLGVLGTQYF.

V usage is TRBV4-3 and J usage is TRBJ2-3; the D gene is possibly TRBD2 (5 bases). Trimming pared 0 bases from V and 1 base from J, leaving 11 bases between. This CDR3 contains 16 residues. The V gene's germline CDR1 is LGHNA and CDR2 YSLEER. CDR3 nucleotides: TGCGCCAGCAGCCAAGATGGCGGGTGGGGCACAGATACGCAGTATTTT. Its protein product is CASSQDGGWGTDTQYF.

The V gene is TRBV19, the J gene TRBJ2-5; D possibly corresponds to TRBD2 (5 bases). Germline V gene sequence: CDR1 LNHDA, CDR2 SQIVND (reference sequence). V dropped 4 bases and J dropped 5 bases, with 20 bases sitting between them. This CDR3 is built from 16 residues. The CDR3 protein is CASSNLLTGNRETQYF. CDR3 DNA: TGTGCCAGTAGTAACCTCCTGACCGGGAATCGTGAGACCCAGTACTTC. The variable domain in full, completed from reference TRBV19 and TRBJ2-5, reads DGGITQSPKYLFRKEGQNVTLSCEQNLNHDAMYWYRQDPGQGLRLIYYSQIVNDFQKGDIAEGYSVSREKKESFPLTVTSAQKNPTAFYLCASSNLLTGNRETQYFGPGTRLLVL.

The chain has TRBV19 and TRBJ1-4; D gene ambiguous. Germline values: CDR1 LNHDA, CDR2 SQIVND (reference sequence). V was cut by 7 bases and J by 1 base, with 10 bases left in between. This CDR3 has 14 residues. CDR3 amino acids: CASKIVGTNEKLFF. As DNA, the CDR3 is TGTGCCAGTAAAATTGTGGGAACTAATGAAAAACTGTTTTTT.

The chain employs TRBV6-5 and TRBJ2-1; the D gene is possibly TRBD1 (6 bases). The V end was cut by 6 bases, the J end by 6 bases, with 12 bases between. The CDR3 is 13 residues long. Germline V gives CDR1 MNHEY, CDR2 SVGAGI. The CDR3 here is CASREGGSNEQFF. DNA of the CDR3: TGTGCCAGCAGAGAAGGGGGAAGCAATGAGCAGTTCTTC.

CDR3 amino acids: CASNAAGLSNQPQHF. The CDR3 coding sequence is TGTGCCAGCAACGCCGCGGGTCTCAGCAATCAGCCCCAGCATTTT. The V and J genes are TRBV6-6 and TRBJ1-5, with D unresolved. The CDR3 is made up of 15 amino acids. With 7 bases removed from V and 1 base from J, the gap between germline ends came to 14 bases. Germline V gene data show CDR1 as MNHNY and CDR2 as SVGAGI (reference sequence).

V and J are TRBV9 and TRBJ1-6, with 7 bases fitting TRBD1. The CDR3 contains 14 residues. Germline CDR1 and CDR2: SGDLS and YYNGEE. V was pared by 4 bases and J by 14 bases, with 12 bases of the junction left unmatched. The CDR3 sequence: CASSHRDSPLALHF. The CDR3 DNA reads TGTGCCAGCAGCCACCGGGACAGCCCGCTCGCCCTCCACTTT.

The rearrangement joins TRBV13 to TRBJ2-7, with D tentatively TRBD1 or TRBD2 (5 bases each). The CDR3 spans 13 residues. The V end lost 5 bases, the J end lost 11 bases, and 19 bases lay between the germline ends. Looked up from germline, CDR1 is PRHDT and CDR2 is FYEKMQ (reference sequence). The CDR3 here is CASSHGTASFEYF. The CDR3 coding sequence is TGTGCCAGCAGCCATGGGACGGCCTCGTTCGAGTACTTC.

A remark on this clone: Relative to the germline gene, one junction end is altered; a read error may explain this. Other DNA sequences in this specimen translate into the identical CDR3. The chain combines TRBV6-5 with TRBJ2-5; a possible D gene is TRBD2 (6 bases). CDR3 length equals 13 residues. CDR1 is MNHEY and CDR2 is SVGAGI in the germline V gene. CDR3 sequence: CASSYGAGNPQYF. CDR3 in DNA: TGCGCCAGCAGTTACGGCGCGGGGAACCCCCAGTACTTC.

The chain links TRBV7-9 to TRBJ1-4; 8 nucleotides agree with TRBD1. Germline V gene lookup returns CDR1 SEHNR and CDR2 FQNEAQ (reference sequence). CDR3 length: 13 amino acids. The junction had 6 bases not matched to a gene; V was cut back by 1 base and J by 14 bases. CDR3 amino acids: CASSLGRPGGLFF. The DNA of the CDR3 is TGTGCCAGCAGCTTAGGAAGGCCAGGGGGCCTGTTTTTT.

The chain links TRBV7-2 to TRBJ1-1, with no clear D. Germline loops: CDR1 SGHTA, CDR2 FQGNSA. Trimming left V 5 bases short and J 0 bases short, with 13 bases between. CDR3 size: 15 residues. The CDR3 sequence: CASSRAGGMNTEAFF. The CDR3 DNA reads as TGTGCCAGCAGCAGGGCGGGCGGTATGAACACTGAAGCTTTCTTT. Filled out from reference TRBV7-2 and TRBJ1-1, the complete variable domain reads GAGVSQSPSNKVTEKGKDVELRCDPISGHTALYWYRQSLGQGLEFLIYFQGNSAPDKSGLPSDRFSAERTGGSVSTLTIQRTQQEDSAVYLCASSRAGGMNTEAFFGQGTRLTVV.

V usage is TRBV7-9 and J usage is TRBJ1-1; 7 bases map to TRBD1. Losses at the gene ends were 2 bases for V and 1 base for J; bases not matched to a gene: 1. The CDR3 is made up of 14 amino acids. Germline CDR1 and CDR2: SEHNR and FQNEAQ (reference sequence). The CDR3 protein is CASSLKGANTEAFF. In nucleotides, the CDR3 is TGTGCCAGCAGCTTAAAGGGGGCGAACACTGAAGCTTTCTTT.

The genes are TRBV15 and TRBJ2-7; 7 positions agree with TRBD1. This CDR3 spans 15 amino acids. Germline CDR1 and CDR2: LNHNV and YYDKDF (reference sequence). The V and J ends lost 2 bases and 6 bases, in that order; junction bases with no gene match: 10. As DNA, the CDR3 is TGTGCCACCAGCAGATCCCTGACAGGGCTGACCGAGCAGTACTTC. This encodes CATSRSLTGLTEQYF.

V usage is TRBV9 and J usage is TRBJ2-7, with 11 bases fitting TRBD2. V gave up 4 bases and J gave up 2 bases; unmatched junction bases: 8. Per germline, CDR1 SGDLS and CDR2 YYNGEE. CDR3 length equals 16 residues. CDR3 residues: CASSPQGLAGPYEQYF. The DNA of the CDR3 is TGTGCCAGCAGCCCTCAAGGACTAGCGGGCCCCTACGAGCAGTACTTC.

V is TRBV10-3 and J is TRBJ2-2; 7 bases agree with TRBD1. There are 15 residues in the CDR3. The junction had 9 bases not matched to a gene; V was cut back by 7 bases and J by 4 bases. Germline V CDR1 and CDR2: ENHRY, SYGVKD. CDR3 sequence reads: CAITPDRASTGELFF. The DNA for the CDR3 is TGTGCCATCACCCCCGACAGGGCGAGCACCGGGGAGCTGTTTTTT.

This chain joins TRBV2 and TRBJ1-1; a weak D match, TRBD1 (6 bases). Germline CDR1 reads SNHLY; CDR2 reads FYNNEI. The CDR3 consists of 14 residues. V shed 6 bases and J shed 3 bases, with 14 bases lying between them. The CDR3 region has the DNA TGTGCCAGCAGGCAGGGGTCCTTGGACACTGAAGCTTTCTTT. It is translated as CASRQGSLDTEAFF.

The chain has TRBV27 and TRBJ2-1; TRBD2 matches 7 bases. There are 16 residues in the CDR3. CDR1 and CDR2 from the germline V gene are MNHEY and SMNVEV (reference sequence). V lost 1 base, J lost 0 bases, and 3 bases stayed unmatched. DNA of the CDR3: TGTGCCAGCAGTTTATGGGGCGGGGGCTCCTACAATGAGCAGTTCTTC. Translation: CASSLWGGGSYNEQFF.

J is TRBJ2-1 and V is TRBV28; tentatively, D is TRBD1 (5 bases). The CDR3 consists of 14 residues. In germline, CDR1 is MDHEN, CDR2 SYDVKM. Trimming took 4 bases from V and 2 from J, leaving 9 bases between them. The CDR3: CASSSRATYNEQFF. Here the CDR3 DNA reads TGTGCCAGCAGTTCCAGGGCAACCTACAATGAGCAGTTCTTC.

This sequence joins TRBV15 and TRBJ1-4, with D perhaps matching TRBD1 (6 bases). In germline, CDR1 is LNHNV, CDR2 YYDKDF (reference sequence). The CDR3 totals 15 residues. The V and J ends lost 4 bases and 3 bases respectively, with 12 bases between them. The CDR3 spells CATSTRTASNEKLFF. DNA for the CDR3: TGTGCCACCAGCACCCGGACAGCTTCTAATGAAAAACTGTTTTTT. Together with reference TRBV15 and TRBJ1-4, the CDR3 gives the full variable domain: DAMVIQNPRYQVTQFGKPVTLSCSQTLNHNVMYWYQQKSSQAPKLLFHYYDKDFNNEADTPDNFQSRRPNTSFCFLDIRSPGLGDTAMYLCATSTRTASNEKLFFGSGTQLSVL.

This clone was seen only once. The rearrangement links TRBV7-9 to TRBJ2-1; no definite D call. This CDR3 has 17 residues. Germline V CDR1 and CDR2: SEHNR, FQNEAQ (reference sequence). Trimming removed 6 bases from V and 5 bases from J, with 23 bases in between. The CDR3 is CASRGPPSALAHNEQFF. DNA of the CDR3: TGTGCCAGCAGAGGCCCGCCAAGTGCCCTCGCCCACAATGAGCAGTTCTTC.

In DNA, the CDR3 is TGTGCCAGCAGCCAAGCCCCGGGACTTCCCCTTAATGGCTACACCTTC. Its protein product is CASSQAPGLPLNGYTF. The V gene is TRBV14, the J gene TRBJ1-2, with D possibly TRBD1 on 5 matching bases. CDR3 length: 16 amino acids. Deletions cut 1 base from V and 6 bases from J, with 18 bases between. Germline lookup yields CDR1 SGHDN and CDR2 FVKESK.

The rearrangement uses TRBV19 and TRBJ2-1; TRBD2 is a possible D gene (5 bases). The germline V and J ends were trimmed by 0 bases and 8 bases, with 17 bases remaining between them. Looked up from germline, CDR1 is LNHDA and CDR2 is SQIVND (reference sequence). This CDR3 is built from 16 residues. The CDR3, as DNA: TGTGCCAGTAGTATAGATCCTAGAGGGCCTACATATGAGCAGTTCTTC. It specifies CASSIDPRGPTYEQFF.

This chain links TRBV28 with TRBJ1-2; possibly TRBD1 for D (5 bases). The germline V gene has CDR1 MDHEN and CDR2 SYDVKM. V was pared by 3 bases and J by 6 bases, with 14 bases between. CDR3 length equals 14 residues. CDR3 sequence: CASSLLGTRDGYTF. The CDR3 DNA sequence: TGTGCCAGCAGTTTGCTTGGGACGAGGGATGGCTACACCTTC.